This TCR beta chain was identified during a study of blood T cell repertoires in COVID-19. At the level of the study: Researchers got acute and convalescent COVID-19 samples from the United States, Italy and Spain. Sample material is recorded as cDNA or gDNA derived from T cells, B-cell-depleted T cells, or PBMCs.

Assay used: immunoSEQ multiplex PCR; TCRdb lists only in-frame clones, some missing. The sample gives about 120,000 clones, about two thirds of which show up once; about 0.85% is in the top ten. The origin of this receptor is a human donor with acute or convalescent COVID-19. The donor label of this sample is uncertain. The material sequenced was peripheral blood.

CDR3 DNA sequence: TGTGCCAGCAGCTTAGGGCAGGCCAACTATGGCTACACCTTC. This encodes CASSLGQANYGYTF. The chain recombines TRBV7-6 with TRBJ1-2; D gene ambiguous. Germline V CDR1 and CDR2: SGHVS, FNYEAQ. V gave up 1 base and J gave up 2 bases, with 8 bases separating them. The CDR3 extends over 14 amino acids. Drawing the rest from reference TRBV7-6 and TRBJ1-2, the complete variable domain is GAGVSQSPRYKVTKRGQDVALRCDPISGHVSLYWYRQALGQGPEFLTYFNYEAQQDKSGLPNDRFSAERPEGSISTLTIQRTEQRDSAMYRCASSLGQANYGYTFGSGTRLTVV.